The clone carrying this T cell receptor beta chain was observed many times. Its antigen is not identified. Recruitment covered hyperthyroidism patients aged 18 to 65 whose new diagnosis was of under 2 months' duration. CDR1 and CDR2 (germline): SGHRS, YFSETQ. Trimming stripped 0 bases from V and 2 bases from J, with 8 bases between. This CDR3 spans 14 amino acids. TCR beta CDR3 regions were amplified from RNA transcripts. Following a first-round RT-PCR that used HTBI primers, a second-round multiplex PCR was carried out. A single record per CDR3 protein comes from TCRdb applying MiXCR to the multiplex PCR reads. The sample records over a million distinct CDR3 sequences, 35% to 40% being singletons. This record belongs to a study of Graves' ophthalmopathy and Graves' hyperthyroidism. Regarding the study as a whole: Blood contained most expanded thyroid clonotypes exceeding 0.001 frequency. The model reached around 66% sensitivity and about 72% specificity for predicting ophthalmopathy progression.

Input material: peripheral blood or thyroid tissue (not recorded which). This sequence originates from an adult man with Graves' hyperthyroidism. This chain uses TRBV5-1 with TRBJ2-5; D not resolved. The CDR3 region is CASSLAFRQETQYF. CDR3 nucleotides: TGCGCCAGCAGCTTGGCGTTTCGGCAAGAGACCCAGTACTTC.